This TCR beta chain was found in a study of blood T cells in healthy people across ages. The sample providers were healthy Caucasian people from Russia, aged roughly 6 to 90. The CDR3 runs 14 residues. V lost 5 bases and J 3 bases, leaving 13 bases between the germline ends. PCR was performed a second time for roughly 7 to 11 cycles using a sample-barcoded 5' primer and a J-beta primer mix. One entry per CDR3 protein, called by TCRdb with MiXCR from the 5' RACE reads. The data contain about 670,000 distinct CDR3 sequences, around two fifths of them singletons. The source of this sequence is an elderly man in good health. This sequence joins TRBV12-3 or TRBV12-4 and TRBJ1-1; no definite D call. The source material was blood. The CDR3 DNA reads TGTGCCAGCAGTCTACACCCGGTGGACACTGAAGCTTTCTTT. It translates to CASSLHPVDTEAFF.